This TCR beta chain was found in a study of beta chain features in type 1 diabetes. Every single donor gave one heparinised blood draw, and these averaged about 110 mL. Each sorted population was over 98% pure. Notes on this clone: Its antigen is still unknown.

TCRB transcripts that were expressed got sequenced, as all of the isolated RNA had been reverse transcribed. TCRdb's table, derived via immunoSEQ multiplex PCR, lists solely in-frame clones and lacks some. Counted here are approximately 52,000 clones, about 60% occurring once; the ten biggest clones make up approximately 0.3%. General observations from the study: Using cDNA template may skew counts toward highly expressing activated cells. In type 1 diabetes patients, VDJ junctions had fewer insertions; deletions at these junctions were more frequent. Among all four CD4+ subsets, Type 1 diabetes patients had TCRB CDR3s that were moderately but significantly shorter.

This TCR was sampled from a woman younger than 45 with type 1 diabetes. Sequences were obtained from stem cell memory CD4+ T cells from blood.

CDR3 in DNA: TGCAGCGTTGGGTCTCTCGGAGTGGACAGCCCCTATGGCTACACCTTC. Amino acid sequence: CSVGSLGVDSPYGYTF. The gene calls are TRBV29-1 and TRBJ1-2; D is possibly TRBD1 (6 bases). CDR1 SQVTM and CDR2 ANQGSEA come from the germline V gene. The V end lost 4 bases, the J end lost 4 bases, and 22 bases lay between the germline ends. This CDR3 is built from 16 residues.